This T cell receptor (beta chain) was recorded in a study of response to subunit inactivated influenza vaccine. This clonotype was counted at least ten times. The antigen remains undetermined. Findings and limits, study-wide: New T cells are recruited in small numbers by each seasonal influenza vaccination, according to the authors' suggestion.

TCRdb redid the calling of the RT-PCR reads with MiXCR, one entry per CDR3 protein. The sample includes 500,000 to 550,000 distinct CDR3 sequences, approximately 7.2% seen only once; the top ten take about 12%. Material: PBMCs from blood, obtained less than 30 months after vaccination. This sequence originates from a man between 50 and 75 years old who received an inactivated influenza vaccine.

CDR3 loop: CASSTGRAGEQFF. The DNA for the CDR3 is TGTGCCAGTAGTACGGGCCGAGCGGGTGAGCAGTTCTTC. The chain carries TRBV19 and TRBJ2-1; D might be TRBD2 (6 bases). The V gene's germline CDR1 is LNHDA and CDR2 SQIVND (reference sequence). This CDR3 has 13 amino acids. Trimming took off 4 bases at V and 9 bases at J, with 13 bases between the two ends. The variable domain in full, with the rest retrieved from reference TRBV19 and TRBJ2-1, is DGGITQSPKYLFRKEGQNVTLSCEQNLNHDAMYWYRQDPGQGLRLIYYSQIVNDFQKGDIAEGYSVSREKKESFPLTVTSAQKNPTAFYLCASSTGRAGEQFFGPGTRLTVL.